Listed here are 16 T cell receptor beta chains from one sample, sequenced in a study of shared clonotypes between healthy human individuals. Assay used: immunoSEQ multiplex PCR; TCRdb lists only in-frame clones, some missing. The top ten clones hold about 0.06% of a sample with a few hundred thousand clones, 95% to 98% of them seen once. The sequencing sample was made of naive CD4+ T cells sorted from blood. Subset: CD45RA+ positively selected. The receptor source for this set is a woman between 25 and 40 years old in good health.

The genes are TRBV27 and TRBJ2-1; TRBD1 aligns across 9 bases. V gave up 6 bases and J gave up 4 bases; unmatched junction bases: 4. The CDR3 consists of 14 residues. Germline V gives CDR1 MNHEY, CDR2 SMNVEV (reference sequence). DNA for the CDR3: TGTGCCAGCAGATCCGGGACAGGGTACAATGAGCAGTTCTTC. Translation: CASRSGTGYNEQFF.

The gene calls are TRBV4-1 and TRBJ2-3; no definite D call. V was pared by 3 bases and J by 5 bases, with 12 bases between. The length of the CDR3 is 14 residues. Germline lookup yields CDR1 MGHRA and CDR2 YSYEKL. The CDR3: CASSQLGLGDTQYF. The CDR3 nucleotides are TGCGCCAGCAGCCAGTTAGGTCTAGGAGATACGCAGTATTTT.

This sequence joins TRBV20-1 and TRBJ1-1; TRBD1 is a possible D gene (5 bases). This CDR3 contains 11 residues. Trimming removed 3 bases at V and 8 bases at J, with 10 bases between. The germline V gene encodes CDR1 DFQATT and CDR2 SNEGSKA (reference sequence). The CDR3 region is CSASRQSEAFF. CDR3 nucleotides: TGCAGTGCTAGTAGACAGTCGGAAGCTTTCTTT.

The chain employs TRBV5-8 and TRBJ1-1, with D possibly matching TRBD1 (5 bases). V lost 4 bases and J 8 bases, leaving 12 bases between the germline ends. The CDR3 is 12 amino acids. The germline V gene has CDR1 SGHTS and CDR2 YDEGEE. The chain's CDR3 is CASSPQGGEAFF. DNA for the CDR3: TGTGCCAGCAGCCCCCAGGGCGGAGAAGCTTTCTTT.

This chain connects TRBV28 to TRBJ2-7; D is unclear. From germline, CDR1 is MDHEN and CDR2 SYDVKM. V lost 2 bases to trimming and J lost 1 base, with 9 bases between them. CDR3 length: 14 amino acids. The CDR3 here is CASSLEQESYEQYF. DNA for the CDR3: TGTGCCAGCAGTTTAGAGCAGGAGTCCTACGAGCAGTACTTC.

J is TRBJ2-3 and V is TRBV29-1; 10 bases are a match to TRBD2. This CDR3 has 15 amino acids. With 7 bases clipped from V and 2 bases from J, the junction kept 9 bases outside the gene matches. Germline CDR1 reads SQVTM; CDR2 reads ANQGSEA. The CDR3 nucleotides read TGCAGCGGGTTCCAAGCGGGAGGGATCACAGATACGCAGTATTTT. Amino acids: CSGFQAGGITDTQYF.

The chain carries TRBV28 and TRBJ2-5; 7 bases align to TRBD2. This CDR3 comprises 15 residues. Germline values: CDR1 MDHEN, CDR2 SYDVKM. The V and J ends lost 5 bases and 4 bases, in that order; junction bases with no gene match: 10. CDR3 in DNA: TGTGCCAGCAGTCCCCCCGCGGGAGAGGTAGAGACCCAGTACTTC. Protein sequence: CASSPPAGEVETQYF.

The table lists this clone with a count of one. CDR3: CASSHGPRLAGRSGELFF. CDR3 bases: TGCGCCAGCAGCCATGGCCCCCGACTAGCGGGAAGGTCCGGGGAGCTGTTTTTT. J is TRBJ2-2 and V is TRBV4-1, with TRBD2 identical over 11 bases. This CDR3 has 18 amino acids. V shed 3 bases, J shed 6 bases, and the junction held 12 bases outside the gene matches. Looked up from germline, CDR1 is MGHRA and CDR2 is YSYEKL.

The chain combines TRBV5-4 with TRBJ2-5; unclear D gene. In germline, CDR1 is SGHNT, CDR2 YYREEE (reference sequence). CDR3 size: 16 residues. Trimming removed 0 bases from V and 5 bases from J, with 17 bases in between. The CDR3 protein is CASSLGSGMSSETQYF. DNA for the CDR3: TGTGCCAGCAGCTTGGGGAGTGGGATGTCCAGTGAGACCCAGTACTTC.

J is TRBJ1-1 and V is TRBV5-1; no firm D call. V dropped 5 bases and J dropped 5 bases, with 13 bases sitting between them. From germline, CDR1 is SGHRS and CDR2 YFSETQ. The CDR3 sequence is 13 residues long. CDR3 sequence reads: CASSFPGGTEAFF. The CDR3 bases are TGCGCCAGCAGTTTCCCCGGTGGGACTGAAGCTTTCTTT.

This clone has only one observation. The rearrangement links TRBV5-1 to TRBJ2-1; unclear D gene. Trimming cost V 1 base and J 0 bases, with 17 bases left between them. The CDR3 consists of 18 residues. Germline-derived CDR1 and CDR2 are SGHRS and YFSETQ. DNA of the CDR3: TGCGCCAGCAGCTTGCTCCCCTCTGGCAGCCTCTCCTACAATGAGCAGTTCTTC. This codes for CASSLLPSGSLSYNEQFF.

The chain carries TRBV6-1 and TRBJ1-5; D unresolved. CDR3 length: 15 amino acids. Trimming cost V 7 bases and J 3 bases, with 16 bases left between them. Germline CDR1 MNHNS, CDR2 SASEGT. DNA of the CDR3: TGTGCCAGCATTAGGGAGGGAAACACCAATCAGCCCCAGCATTTT. Translated, it gives CASIREGNTNQPQHF.

The chain's CDR3 is CSLGGRNTDTQYF. The DNA of the CDR3 is TGCAGCCTGGGGGGGCGGAACACAGATACGCAGTATTTT. The chain recombines TRBV29-1 with TRBJ2-3; TRBD2 is a possible D gene (7 bases). Trimming stripped 8 bases from V and 2 bases from J, with 14 bases between. The CDR3 totals 13 residues. Germline V gene sequence: CDR1 SQVTM, CDR2 ANQGSEA.

This chain links TRBV4-1 with TRBJ2-7; the match to TRBD1 covers 8 bases. Germline lookup yields CDR1 MGHRA and CDR2 YSYEKL. The trim removed 4 bases at V and 0 bases at J, leaving 14 bases unmatched. The CDR3 spans 18 residues. Here the CDR3 DNA reads TGCGCCAGCAGCCTTCTTCCCACTCGGACAGGGAGCTCCTACGAGCAGTACTTC. It codes for CASSLLPTRTGSSYEQYF.

This rearrangement joins TRBV19 to TRBJ1-6; tentative D call: TRBD1 (6 bases). The CDR3 consists of 15 residues. Deletions cut 3 bases from V and 8 bases from J, with 14 bases between. Germline-derived CDR1 and CDR2 are LNHDA and SQIVND (reference sequence). The CDR3 nucleotides are TGTGCCAGTAGTATCTGGGGGGCGCGTGATTCACCCCTCCACTTT. This translates into CASSIWGARDSPLHF.

The V and J genes are TRBV28 and TRBJ1-4; D uncertain. Looked up from germline, CDR1 is MDHEN and CDR2 is SYDVKM. V was shortened by 6 bases and J by 4 bases, with 6 bases between the two germline ends. CDR3 size: 12 residues. CDR3 coding DNA: TGTGCCAGCAGCTGGGGTAATGAAAAACTGTTTTTT. It translates to CASSWGNEKLFF.